These 14 T cell receptor beta chains came from one sample sequenced in a study of T cell changes during pregnancy in multiple sclerosis. Profiling relied on immunoSEQ multiplex PCR, and the TCRdb table lists in-frame clones only, not all of them. In the table there are some 120,000 clones, about 90% of which are singletons. The sample in question was peripheral blood, obtained in the third trimester of pregnancy. These receptors were taken from a female donor with multiple sclerosis, enrolled in a pregnancy study.

In this sample, this clone turned up a few times. This chain uses TRBV6-5 with TRBJ2-7; 12 nucleotides agree with TRBD2. Looked up from germline, CDR1 is MNHEY and CDR2 is SVGAGI. V lost 6 bases to trimming and J lost 6 bases; unmatched junction nucleotides: 6. The CDR3 is 14 residues long. The CDR3 here is CASSSGTSGFEQYF. CDR3 coding DNA: TGTGCCAGCAGCTCCGGGACTAGCGGGTTCGAGCAGTACTTC.

The chain links TRBV2 to TRBJ1-2; 7 bases match TRBD1. The CDR3 consists of 15 residues. With V trimmed by 8 bases and J by 0 bases, 9 bases remained unmatched. Per the germline V gene, CDR1 is SNHLY and CDR2 is FYNNEI. This chain's CDR3 is CASLVGTEANYGYTF. The DNA of the CDR3 is TGTGCCAGCCTCGTGGGGACAGAAGCTAACTATGGCTACACCTTC.

The chain is built from TRBV7-2 and TRBJ2-3, with D unresolved. From germline, CDR1 is SGHTA and CDR2 FQGNSA. Trimming shortened V by 1 base and J by 6 bases, and 11 bases separated the two germline ends. The CDR3 is 14 residues long. CDR3 protein: CASSLGDSMDTQYF. CDR3 nucleotide sequence: TGTGCCAGCAGCTTAGGCGACTCTATGGATACGCAGTATTTT.

The chain links TRBV4-1 to TRBJ2-7; 12 bases fit TRBD2. The V segment lost 9 bases and the J segment 2 bases; nucleotides outside the gene matches: 8. The CDR3 is 15 amino acids. Germline assignment: CDR1 MGHRA and CDR2 YSYEKL. The CDR3 DNA reads as TGCGCCAGAACAAGACTAGCGGGGGCCGCCTACGAGCAGTACTTC. It specifies CARTRLAGAAYEQYF.

CDR3 region: CASSPRSSTDTQYF. The CDR3 region has the DNA TGTGCCAGCTCACCTCGGTCTAGCACAGATACGCAGTATTTT. The chain couples TRBV18 to TRBJ2-3; no firm D call. This CDR3 region has 14 residues. The V gene lost 3 bases and the J gene lost 0 bases, with 7 bases spanning the gap. In germline, CDR1 is KGHSH, CDR2 LQKENI. The full variable domain, its missing parts supplied by reference TRBV18 and TRBJ2-3, is NAGVMQNPRHLVRRRGQEARLRCSPMKGHSHVYWYRQLPEEGLKFMVYLQKENIIDESGMPKERFSAEFPKEGPSILRIQQVVRGDSAAYFCASSPRSSTDTQYFGPGTRLTVL.

The V call is TRBV7-2, the J call TRBJ2-1; 9 bases align to TRBD2. Losses at the gene ends were 8 bases for V and 4 bases for J; bases not matched to a gene: 9. The CDR3 sequence is 15 residues long. Germline CDR1 and CDR2: SGHTA and FQGNSA. CDR3 sequence: CASGVSGGRYNEQFF. Written as DNA, the CDR3 is TGTGCCAGCGGAGTAAGCGGGGGGCGATACAATGAGCAGTTCTTC.

The chain carries TRBV4-2 and TRBJ2-3; D is uncertain. Trimming pared 1 base from V and 6 bases from J, leaving 5 bases between. This CDR3 is built from 12 residues. In germline, CDR1 is LGHNA, CDR2 YNFKEQ. CDR3 bases: TGTGCCAGCAGCCAAGGGGCGGATACGCAGTATTTT. The encoded protein is CASSQGADTQYF.

The chain joins TRBV11-2 to TRBJ2-1, with 8 nucleotides matching TRBD2. The CDR3 consists of 17 residues. The germline gives CDR1 SGHAT, CDR2 FQNNGV. V was pared by 5 bases and J by 1 base, with 10 bases of the junction left unmatched. CDR3 protein: CASSGRGGQGSYNEQFF. Written as DNA, the CDR3 is TGTGCCAGCAGCGGCCGGGGGGGGCAAGGGTCCTACAATGAGCAGTTCTTC.

J is TRBJ1-3 and V is TRBV16; D possibly corresponds to TRBD1 (5 bases). The germline CDR1 and CDR2 sequences are KGHSY and FQNENV. The V end was cut by 6 bases, the J end by 1 base, with 10 bases between. The CDR3 loop spans 14 amino acids. CDR3 in amino acids: CASSPQGSGNTIYF. CDR3 nucleotides: TGTGCCAGCAGTCCCCAGGGTTCTGGAAACACCATATATTTT.

This clone was recorded only once. The genes are TRBV30 and TRBJ2-7; no reliable D call. In germline, CDR1 is GTSNPN, CDR2 SVGIG (reference sequence). The V end lost 3 bases, the J end lost 0 bases, and 18 bases lay between the germline ends. This CDR3 is 16 amino acids long. CDR3 bases: TGTGCCTGGAGCGGTGATCTTCTCCTAAGCTCCTACGAGCAGTACTTC. Encoded protein: CAWSGDLLLSSYEQYF.

The rearrangement joins TRBV6-1 to TRBJ1-5; D is perhaps TRBD1 (5 bases). With 4 bases removed from V and 0 bases from J, the gap between germline ends came to 7 bases. The CDR3 has 14 residues. Germline CDR1 reads MNHNS; CDR2 reads SASEGT. This CDR3 is CASSGQHSNQPQHF. As DNA, the CDR3 is TGTGCCAGCAGTGGACAGCATAGCAATCAGCCCCAGCATTTT.

The chain employs TRBV9 and TRBJ2-1, with 7 bases aligning to TRBD1. The CDR3 runs to 14 residues. V lost 3 bases to trimming and J lost 9 bases; unmatched junction nucleotides: 9. CDR1 SGDLS and CDR2 YYNGEE come from the germline V gene. The CDR3, as DNA: TGTGCCAGCAGCGCCCGGGACAGTTTCAGTGAGCAGTTCTTC. It codes for CASSARDSFSEQFF. The whole variable domain, remainder taken from reference TRBV9 and TRBJ2-1, is DSGVTQTPKHLITATGQRVTLRCSPRSGDLSVYWYQQSLDQGLQFLIQYYNGEERAKGNILERFSAQQFPDLHSELNLSSLELGDSALYFCASSARDSFSEQFFGPGTRLTVL.

The chain recombines TRBV27 with TRBJ1-5; D possibly corresponds to TRBD1 (5 bases). This CDR3 is 15 amino acids long. Trimming left V 0 bases short and J 1 base short, with 7 bases between. Germline V lookup: CDR1 MNHEY, CDR2 SMNVEV (reference sequence). The DNA for the CDR3 is TGTGCCAGCAGTTTATCGGGGGGGAGCAATCAGCCCCAGCATTTT. It encodes CASSLSGGSNQPQHF.

V is TRBV7-2 and J is TRBJ1-4; D remains unclear. CDR3 length: 16 residues. Between the trimmed V and J ends, which lost 4 bases and 5 bases, there was a span of 17 bases. In germline, CDR1 is SGHTA, CDR2 FQGNSA. In nucleotides, the CDR3 is TGTGCCAGCAGCTCACCCCCGGGAGGCTTCAATGAAAAACTGTTTTTT. Translation: CASSSPPGGFNEKLFF.